This T cell receptor (beta chain) stems from a study of T cells and Merkel cell carcinoma outcomes. Study-wide results and caveats: Reportedly, T-cell repertoire with density predicts Merkel cell carcinoma outcomes.

Method: immunoSEQ multiplex PCR; TCRdb's copy keeps in-frame clones and lacks some. Found here are 1,300 or so clones, less than 95% of them singletons; the top ten hold roughly 4.8%. A word on this clone: Its antigen is not known.

The specimen was tumor tissue from Merkel cell carcinoma. This receptor was obtained from a human donor with Merkel cell carcinoma.

The CDR3 bases are TGTGCCAGCACCCGGACAGGGGAGGGGTATGGCTACACCTTC. This codes for CASTRTGEGYGYTF. The rearrangement links TRBV5-4 to TRBJ1-2; TRBD1 aligns across 9 bases. V was clipped by 6 bases and J by 5 bases; unmatched bases: 8. Germline CDR1 SGHNT, CDR2 YYREEE (reference sequence). The CDR3 has 14 residues.